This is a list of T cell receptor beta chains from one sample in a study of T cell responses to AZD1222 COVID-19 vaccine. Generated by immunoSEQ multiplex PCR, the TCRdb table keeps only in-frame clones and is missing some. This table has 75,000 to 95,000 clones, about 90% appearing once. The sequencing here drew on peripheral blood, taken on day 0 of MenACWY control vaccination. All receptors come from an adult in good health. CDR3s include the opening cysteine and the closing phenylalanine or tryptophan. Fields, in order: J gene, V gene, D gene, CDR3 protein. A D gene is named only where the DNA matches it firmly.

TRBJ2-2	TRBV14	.	CASSRQHTGELFF
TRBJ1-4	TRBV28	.	CASSPGGRTNEKLFF
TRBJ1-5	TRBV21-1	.	CASSKVTGSGTAIQQPQHF
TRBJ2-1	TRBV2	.	CASTPGPYNEQFF
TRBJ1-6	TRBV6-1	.	CASSDAWNGSPLHF
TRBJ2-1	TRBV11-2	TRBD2	CASSFQLSGGPPEKQFF
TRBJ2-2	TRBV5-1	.	CASSPSWSGELFF
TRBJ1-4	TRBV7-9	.	CASSLAGWTDSLFF
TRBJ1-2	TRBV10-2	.	CASSEMARYGYTF
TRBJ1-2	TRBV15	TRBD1	CATSRDSTGTGAYGYTF
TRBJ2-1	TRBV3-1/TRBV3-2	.	CASSQDHSYNEQFF
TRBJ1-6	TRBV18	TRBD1	CASSRGQADNSPLHF
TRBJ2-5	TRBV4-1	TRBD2	CASSQPGTNQETQYF
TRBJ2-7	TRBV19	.	CASSVDYSYEQYF
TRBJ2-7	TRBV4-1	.	CASSQASFEGSYEQYF
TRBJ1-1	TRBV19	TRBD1	CASSIWTGTVNTEAFF
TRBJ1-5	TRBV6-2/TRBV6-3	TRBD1	CASSSQGGNQPQHF
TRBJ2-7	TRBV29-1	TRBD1	CSVSGQESSYEQYF
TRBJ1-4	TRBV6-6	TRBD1	CASSPRAGGQSNEKLFF
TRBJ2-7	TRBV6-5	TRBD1	CASSHTSGTGGEQYF
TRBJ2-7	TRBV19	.	CASSFAYGSYEQYF
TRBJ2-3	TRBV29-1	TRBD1	CSAKGDRATDTQYF
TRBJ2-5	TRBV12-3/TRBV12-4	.	CASSFRETQYF
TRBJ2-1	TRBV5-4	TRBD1	CASSEGTGHFNEQFF
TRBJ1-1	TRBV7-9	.	CASSDGVLEAFF
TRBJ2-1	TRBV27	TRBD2	CASSPTSGGANEQFF
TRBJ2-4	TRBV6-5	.	CASSYVTGLAKNIQYF
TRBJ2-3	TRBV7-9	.	CASSLGWRGDTQYF